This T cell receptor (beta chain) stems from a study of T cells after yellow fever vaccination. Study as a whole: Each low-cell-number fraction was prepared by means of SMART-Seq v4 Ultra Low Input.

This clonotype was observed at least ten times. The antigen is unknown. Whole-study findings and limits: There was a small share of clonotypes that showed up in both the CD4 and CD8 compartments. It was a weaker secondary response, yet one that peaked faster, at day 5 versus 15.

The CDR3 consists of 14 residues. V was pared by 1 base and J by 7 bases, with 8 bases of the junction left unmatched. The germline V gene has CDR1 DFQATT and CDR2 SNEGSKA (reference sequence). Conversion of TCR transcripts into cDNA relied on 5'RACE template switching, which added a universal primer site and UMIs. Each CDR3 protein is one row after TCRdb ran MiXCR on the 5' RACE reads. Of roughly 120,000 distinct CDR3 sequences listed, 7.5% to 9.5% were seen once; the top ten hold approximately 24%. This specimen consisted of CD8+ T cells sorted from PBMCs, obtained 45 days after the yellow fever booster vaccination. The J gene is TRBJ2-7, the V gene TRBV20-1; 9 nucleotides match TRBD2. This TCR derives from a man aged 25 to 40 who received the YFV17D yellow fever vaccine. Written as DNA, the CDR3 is TGCAGTGCTAGAGGACTAGCGGACCACGAAGAGCAGTACTTC. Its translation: CSARGLADHEEQYF.